This passage covers 21 T cell receptor beta chains from one sample sequenced in a study of Ad26.COV2.S vaccination and SARS-CoV-2 variants. Clones were sequenced by immunoSEQ multiplex PCR, and TCRdb holds only the in-frame ones, with some missing. The sample has hundreds of thousands of clones, 80% to 90% seen once. Regarding treatment: around 19 received Ad26.COV2.S at low or high dose, single or two shots; about 5 received placebo; per-sample allocation not given. Specimens were obtained on day 63 following the first vaccine or placebo injection. The sequencing used peripheral blood, collected in a trial of Ad26.COV2.S vaccine versus placebo. These receptors were collected from a person aged 18-65 years who received the Ad26.COV2.S COVID-19 vaccine or a placebo.

This clone was detected only once. The rearrangement uses TRBV9 and TRBJ1-1; 7 nucleotides match TRBD1. This CDR3 comprises 13 residues. Looked up from germline, CDR1 is SGDLS and CDR2 is YYNGEE. Germline trimming cut 4 bases from V and 4 bases from J; bases unmatched to any gene: 4. In DNA, the CDR3 is TGTGCCAGCAGCATAGGGGGCATCACTGAAGCTTTCTTT. Its protein product is CASSIGGITEAFF.

This clone came up once. The genes are TRBV4-1 and TRBJ2-5; D is perhaps TRBD2 (6 bases). Germline CDR1 is MGHRA and CDR2 is YSYEKL. The CDR3 has 16 amino acids. V gave up 1 base and J gave up 1 base, with 13 bases separating them. The CDR3: CASSQGPAGTQETQYF. Here the CDR3 DNA reads TGCGCCAGCAGCCAAGGTCCAGCGGGCACCCAAGAGACCCAGTACTTC.

The rearrangement joins TRBV6-2 or TRBV6-3 to TRBJ2-5; no clear D. Germline V gene lookup returns CDR1 MNHEY and CDR2 SVGEGT. This CDR3 contains 11 residues. V lost 5 bases, J lost 5 bases, and 6 bases lay in between. The CDR3: CASSRTETQYF. CDR3 sequence (DNA): TGTGCCAGCAGTCGCACCGAGACCCAGTACTTC.

A few counts support this clone. The V call is TRBV19, the J call TRBJ1-6; D possibly corresponds to TRBD1 (5 bases). There are 13 residues in the CDR3. Germline-derived CDR1 and CDR2 are LNHDA and SQIVND (reference sequence). V was pared by 5 bases and J by 13 bases, with 15 bases between. This CDR3 reads CASSVRDGYPLHF. Written as DNA, the CDR3 is TGTGCCAGTAGTGTTCGGGACGGCTATCCCCTCCACTTT.

This clone was counted between two and nine times. The genes are TRBV19 and TRBJ2-5, with 8 positions matching TRBD2. Germline V gene data show CDR1 as LNHDA and CDR2 as SQIVND (reference sequence). V was clipped by 6 bases and J by 5 bases; unmatched bases: 11. This CDR3 has 15 amino acids. CDR3 in DNA: TGTGCCAGTAGGGCGGGGGGCCCTTCGGGGGAGACCCAGTACTTC. Translating it yields CASRAGGPSGETQYF.

The rearrangement uses TRBV5-1 and TRBJ2-1, with TRBD2 identical over 10 bases. The junction had 12 bases not matched to a gene; V was cut back by 2 bases and J by 10 bases. There are 16 residues in the CDR3. Germline loops: CDR1 SGHRS, CDR2 YFSETQ. CDR3 amino acids: CASSFPKAGGPGEQFF. CDR3 coding DNA: TGCGCCAGCAGCTTTCCTAAAGCGGGAGGGCCAGGAGAGCAGTTCTTC.

The V call is TRBV10-1, the J call TRBJ1-4, with D uncertain. The CDR3 is made up of 15 amino acids. V gave up 10 bases and J gave up 0 bases, with 15 bases separating them. The germline gives CDR1 WNHNN, CDR2 SYGVQD (reference sequence). For the CDR3, the DNA is TGCGCCATCCCGTTCCTTTCTACAACTAATGAAAAACTGTTTTTT. Protein product: CAIPFLSTTNEKLFF.

V gene TRBV7-3 combines with J gene TRBJ2-3; D is perhaps TRBD2 (5 bases). The germline V gene has CDR1 SGHTA and CDR2 FQGTGA. The CDR3 is made up of 15 amino acids. Trimming removed 2 bases at V and 4 bases at J, with 13 bases between. The CDR3 here is CASSLLDGVSDTQYF. The CDR3, as DNA: TGTGCCAGCAGCTTACTGGACGGGGTTTCAGATACGCAGTATTTT.

This clone was picked up a small number of times. This chain uses TRBV6-7 with TRBJ1-1, with 7 bases matching TRBD1. Being an ORF, TRBV6-7 has a function that is uncertain. The CDR3 is 16 residues long. This CDR3 is CPELTGPETMNTEAFF. DNA for the CDR3: TGTCCGGAACTGACAGGGCCGGAGACCATGAACACTGAAGCTTTCTTT.

The chain recombines TRBV21-1 with TRBJ1-2; TRBD1 was called by the table and not checked on the DNA. TRBV21-1 is deemed a pseudogene. The CDR3 has 19 amino acids. This CDR3 is CASSKAGQGEPSTNYGYTF. CDR3 sequence (DNA): TGTGCCAGCAGCAAAGCGGGACAGGGGGAGCCCTCAACTAACTATGGCTACACCTTC.

The genes are TRBV11-3 and TRBJ1-6; no clear D gene. The CDR3 runs 13 residues. V was cut by 8 bases and J by 7 bases, with 12 bases left in between. The germline V gene has CDR1 SGHNT and CDR2 YENEEA. CDR3 protein: CASSPGQNSPLHF. DNA for the CDR3: TGTGCCAGCTCCCCTGGCCAGAATTCACCCCTCCACTTT.

The chain is built from TRBV5-1 and TRBJ2-1, with TRBD2 matching 13 bases. Unmatched junction bases numbered 5, after V lost 3 bases and J lost 8 bases. The CDR3 covers 15 residues. Looked up from germline, CDR1 is SGHRS and CDR2 is YFSETQ. In DNA, the CDR3 is TGCGCCAGCAGCTCCACTAGCGGGAGGGCCCATGAGCAGTTCTTC. Its translation is CASSSTSGRAHEQFF.

This chain joins TRBV19 and TRBJ1-5; a possible D gene is TRBD1 (5 bases). V shed 4 bases and J shed 3 bases, with 16 bases lying between them. The germline V gene has CDR1 LNHDA and CDR2 SQIVND (reference sequence). The CDR3 loop spans 16 amino acids. The CDR3 protein is CASSRGLSVYNQPQHF. The CDR3 DNA sequence: TGTGCCAGTAGTAGGGGCCTATCGGTTTACAATCAGCCCCAGCATTTT. The full variable domain, with the rest looked up from reference TRBV19 and TRBJ1-5, is DGGITQSPKYLFRKEGQNVTLSCEQNLNHDAMYWYRQDPGQGLRLIYYSQIVNDFQKGDIAEGYSVSREKKESFPLTVTSAQKNPTAFYLCASSRGLSVYNQPQHFGDGTRLSIL.

V and J are TRBV4-1 and TRBJ1-5, with D hard to call. The CDR3 sequence is 18 residues long. CDR1 MGHRA and CDR2 YSYEKL come from the germline V gene. The V gene lost 3 bases and the J gene lost 2 bases, with 20 bases spanning the gap. CDR3 bases: TGCGCCAGCAGCCATGACCCAGGCGAGGCTCGGGGCAATCAGCCCCAGCATTTT. Translated, it gives CASSHDPGEARGNQPQHF.

The V gene is TRBV7-2, the J gene TRBJ2-5, with D possibly being TRBD1 (5 bases). CDR3 length equals 14 residues. Trimming took 0 bases from V and 1 from J, leaving 6 bases between them. Germline V gene lookup returns CDR1 SGHTA and CDR2 FQGNSA. The CDR3: CASSLAGVQETQYF. The DNA of the CDR3 is TGTGCCAGCAGCTTAGCAGGGGTCCAAGAGACCCAGTACTTC.

The chain is built from TRBV5-1 and TRBJ2-2; possible D gene TRBD1, 5 bases. V lost 7 bases and J 2 bases, leaving 9 bases between the germline ends. CDR3 length: 13 residues. Germline-derived CDR1 and CDR2 are SGHRS and YFSETQ. The CDR3 loop reads CASGHTNTGELFF. CDR3 nucleotide sequence: TGCGCCAGCGGACATACAAACACCGGGGAGCTGTTTTTT. The whole variable domain, filled in from reference TRBV5-1 and TRBJ2-2, reads KAGVTQTPRYLIKTRGQQVTLSCSPISGHRSVSWYQQTPGQGLQFLFEYFSETQRNKGNFPGRFSGRQFSNSRSEMNVSTLELGDSALYLCASGHTNTGELFFGEGSRLTVL.

The chain joins TRBV24-1 to TRBJ1-5, with D uncertain. The V end was cut by 7 bases, the J end by 3 bases, with 12 bases between. Germline CDR1 KGHDR, CDR2 SFDVKD. The CDR3 has 14 amino acids. CDR3 in DNA: TGTGCCACCAGCCGACGGGGAGTCAATCAGCCCCAGCATTTT. This sequence encodes CATSRRGVNQPQHF.

CDR3 coding DNA: TGTGCCAGCAGCCAAGAAGGAGACAGGGCTGGCACAGATACGCAGTATTTT. Residues: CASSQEGDRAGTDTQYF. The chain recombines TRBV3-1 (or the pseudogene TRBV3-2) with TRBJ2-3, with 7 nucleotides matching TRBD1. The CDR3 runs to 17 residues. V dropped 0 bases and J dropped 1; count of bases not matched to a gene: 7. Germline V gene lookup returns CDR1 LGHDT and CDR2 YNNKEL (reference sequence).

The chain combines TRBV7-9 with TRBJ2-7, with D tentatively TRBD1 (6 bases). The germline V gene has CDR1 SEHNR and CDR2 FQNEAQ (reference sequence). Between the trimmed V and J ends, which lost 1 base and 5 bases, there was a span of 12 bases. The CDR3 totals 14 residues. The CDR3, as DNA: TGTGCCAGCAGCTTAGTTTCTGGACAGAACGAGCAGTACTTC. The encoded protein is CASSLVSGQNEQYF.

The chain employs TRBV5-1 and TRBJ1-1, with D possibly matching TRBD1 (5 bases). Germline values: CDR1 SGHRS, CDR2 YFSETQ. With 1 base removed from V and 3 bases from J, the gap between germline ends came to 10 bases. This CDR3 contains 14 residues. Here the CDR3 DNA reads TGCGCCAGCAGCTTGAATGTGGGGGACACTGAAGCTTTCTTT. Protein sequence: CASSLNVGDTEAFF.

This sequence joins TRBV9 and TRBJ2-1; no clear D. Between the trimmed V and J ends, which lost 0 bases and 7 bases, there was a span of 17 bases. The CDR3 extends over 16 amino acids. CDR1 SGDLS and CDR2 YYNGEE come from the germline V gene. CDR3 residues: CASSVDSAALRNEQFF. CDR3 sequence (DNA): TGTGCCAGCAGCGTAGATTCGGCTGCCCTGCGAAATGAGCAGTTCTTC.